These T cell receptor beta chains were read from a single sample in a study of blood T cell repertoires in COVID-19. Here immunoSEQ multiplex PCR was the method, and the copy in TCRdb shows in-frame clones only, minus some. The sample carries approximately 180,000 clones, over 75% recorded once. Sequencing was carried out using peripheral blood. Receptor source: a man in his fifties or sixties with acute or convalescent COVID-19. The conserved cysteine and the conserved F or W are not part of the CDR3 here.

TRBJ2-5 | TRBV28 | ASRETGETQY
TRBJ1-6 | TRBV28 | ASSFGDRAYNSPLH
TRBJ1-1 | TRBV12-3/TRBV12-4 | ASRPQVNTEAF
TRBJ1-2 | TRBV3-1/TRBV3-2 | ASSQGRTGPNGYT
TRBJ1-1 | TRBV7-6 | ASSESRGTNTEAF
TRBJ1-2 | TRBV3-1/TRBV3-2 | ASSQDRGQGVSGYT
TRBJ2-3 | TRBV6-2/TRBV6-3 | ASSYRGPPDTQY
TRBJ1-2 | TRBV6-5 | ASSYYPPGSYGYT
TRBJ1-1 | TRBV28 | ASSSRRLTEAF
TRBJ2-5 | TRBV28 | ASRTLQGAETQY
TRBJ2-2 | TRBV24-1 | ATSDAEVGGTGELF
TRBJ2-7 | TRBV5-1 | ASSWGWGAGVTYEQY
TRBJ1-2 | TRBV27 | ASSSYRGPNYGYT